Detailed here is one TCR beta chain. This clonotype was seen many times. What antigen it recognizes has not been identified. No base quality values were provided; no much bigger clone lies one nucleotide off. This sample was included in a study of spatial heterogeneity in lung cancer (dated by TCRdb to the late 2010s). With regard to the full study: Beta-chain transcripts were consistently detected in greater numbers than alpha-chain transcripts, which likely reflects a higher abundance of beta-chain transcripts. In non-small cell lung cancer, the study quantitatively compared TCR alpha and beta repertoires across several tumor regions, matched nontumor lung, and blood. In the raw uncorrected reads, each unique combination of TCR and UMI appeared more than ten times on average. Nonsynonymous mutation counts, determined by whole-exome sequencing of tumor tissue, were related to TCR repertoire features. Both alpha and beta chains were TCR-sequenced in 200 to 250 tumor regions, fewer than 80 matched nontumor lung samples and approximately 50 PBMC samples obtained at surgery. Overall results and qualifications from the work: Additional single-cell paired TCR alpha and beta sequencing was considered necessary to confirm, at a functional level, the hypothesis that regional TCRs recognize regional mutations.

This specimen's time point label, interpreted: sample taken at primary tumor resection. Donors were 70 or so patients with early-stage, untreated non-small cell lung cancer from the lung TRACERx cohort. For TCR sequencing, whole RNA was extracted from tumor and nontumor lung tissue, or from cryopreserved PBMC samples, and no cell sorting was done. Only patients with enough RNA available from two or more tumor regions were chosen for TCR sequencing. A lung pathologist reviewed the tumor and adjacent nontumor lung specimens before the specimens were selected. The receptor library was made with 5' RACE. Instrument on record: NextSeq 500. In the TCR library protocol, a unique molecular identifier was attached to each TCR cDNA molecule so that PCR and sequencing errors could be corrected. Regarding the original processing steps: TCR identification, UMI-based error correction and CDR3 extraction were all carried out with Decombinator tools. TCRs above a frequency of 2 per 1,000, corresponding to the top 1% of the tumor frequency distribution, were defined as expanded. Rényi diversity was computed with the R vegan package after subsampling each repertoire 100 times to 5,000 TCRs. To build CDR3 similarity networks, amino acid triplet string-kernel similarity was used, and CDR3s were connected when their pairwise similarity was above 0.82. The public reads were run again by TCRdb, first through fastp at Q25 and then through MiXCR, and only productive beta chains were kept. Here each entry gathers all rows of one CDR3 protein and keeps the most common genes and DNA. What appears here as the V and J calls and clone size reflects TCRdb's work, not the paper's. This sample is represented by several thousand distinct CDR3 sequences; roughly 16% of them were singletons. Around 16% of the sample belongs to the ten largest clones.

For CDR1 and CDR2, the germline V gene lists SGDLS and YYNGEE. The trim is 1 base for V and 5 bases for J, with a gap of 12 bases between the germline ends. CDR3 length: 14 amino acids, cysteine to phenylalanine. The sequence is cut down to CDR3 DNA, 42 bases in frame from base 1. This clonotype originated in a male donor with early-stage non-small cell lung cancer. The sequences come from normal lung tissue next to the tumor, collected at surgery. Recombination joined TRBV9 with TRBJ1-1; the D gene identity is not certain. In nucleotides, the sequence is TGTGCCAGCAGCGTAAACCCGTCCAGTACTGAAGCTTTCTTT. This sequence encodes CASSVNPSSTEAFF.